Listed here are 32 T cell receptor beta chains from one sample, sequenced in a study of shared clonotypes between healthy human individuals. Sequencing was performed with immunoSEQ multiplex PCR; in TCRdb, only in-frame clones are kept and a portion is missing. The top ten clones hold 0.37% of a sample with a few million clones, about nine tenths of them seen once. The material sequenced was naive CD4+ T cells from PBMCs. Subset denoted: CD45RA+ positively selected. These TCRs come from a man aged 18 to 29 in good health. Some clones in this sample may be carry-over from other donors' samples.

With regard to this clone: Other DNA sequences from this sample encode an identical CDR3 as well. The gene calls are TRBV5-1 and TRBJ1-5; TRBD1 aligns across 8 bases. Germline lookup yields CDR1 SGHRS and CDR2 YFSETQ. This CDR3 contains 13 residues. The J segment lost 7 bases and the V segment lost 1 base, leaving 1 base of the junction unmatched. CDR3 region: CASSLTGGQPQHF. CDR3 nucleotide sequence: TGCGCCAGCAGCTTGACAGGGGGGCAGCCCCAGCATTTT.

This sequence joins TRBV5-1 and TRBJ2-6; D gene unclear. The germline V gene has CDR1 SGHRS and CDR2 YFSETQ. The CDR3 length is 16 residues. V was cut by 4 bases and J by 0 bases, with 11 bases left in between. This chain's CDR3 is CASSPAQSSGANVLTF. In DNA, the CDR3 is TGCGCCAGCAGCCCCGCACAGAGCTCTGGGGCCAACGTCCTGACTTTC.

CDR3 protein: CASSLGWDTEAFF. As DNA, the CDR3 is TGTGCCAGCAGCTTAGGATGGGACACTGAAGCTTTCTTT. This chain uses TRBV11-2 with TRBJ1-1; no clear D gene. The CDR3 spans 13 residues. V was clipped by 1 base and J by 3 bases, with 6 bases between them. CDR1 and CDR2 (germline): SGHAT, FQNNGV.

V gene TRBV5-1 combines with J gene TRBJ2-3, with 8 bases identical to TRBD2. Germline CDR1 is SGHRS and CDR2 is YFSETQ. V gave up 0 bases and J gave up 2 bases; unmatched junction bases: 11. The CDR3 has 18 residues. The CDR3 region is CASSLELIAGTNTDTQYF. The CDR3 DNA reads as TGCGCCAGCAGCTTGGAACTGATAGCGGGAACAAACACAGATACGCAGTATTTT.

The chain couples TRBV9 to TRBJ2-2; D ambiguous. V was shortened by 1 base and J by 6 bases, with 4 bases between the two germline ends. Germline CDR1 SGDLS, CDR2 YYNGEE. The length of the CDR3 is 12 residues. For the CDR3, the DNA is TGTGCCAGCAGCGTATTATCCGGGGAGCTGTTTTTT. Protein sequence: CASSVLSGELFF.

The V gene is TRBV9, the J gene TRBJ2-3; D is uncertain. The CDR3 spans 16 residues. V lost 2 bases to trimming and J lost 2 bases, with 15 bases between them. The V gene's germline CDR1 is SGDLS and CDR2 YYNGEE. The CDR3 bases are TGTGCCAGCAGCGTGGGGATAGCTGGTAACACAGATACGCAGTATTTT. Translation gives CASSVGIAGNTDTQYF. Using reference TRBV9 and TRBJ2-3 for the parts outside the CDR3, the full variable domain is DSGVTQTPKHLITATGQRVTLRCSPRSGDLSVYWYQQSLDQGLQFLIQYYNGEERAKGNILERFSAQQFPDLHSELNLSSLELGDSALYFCASSVGIAGNTDTQYFGPGTRLTVL.

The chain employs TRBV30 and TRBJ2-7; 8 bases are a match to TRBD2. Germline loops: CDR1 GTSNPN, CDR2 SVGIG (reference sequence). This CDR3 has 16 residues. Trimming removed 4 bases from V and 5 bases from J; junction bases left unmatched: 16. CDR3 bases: TGTGCCTGGAAGTATCCCGGAGCGGGAGATCCCCACGAGCAGTACTTC. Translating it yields CAWKYPGAGDPHEQYF. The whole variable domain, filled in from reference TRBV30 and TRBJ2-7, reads SQTIHQWPATLVQPVGSPLSLECTVEGTSNPNLYWYRQAAGRGLQLLFYSVGIGQISSEVPQNLSASRPQDRQFILSSKKLLLSDSGFYLCAWKYPGAGDPHEQYFGPGTRLTVT.

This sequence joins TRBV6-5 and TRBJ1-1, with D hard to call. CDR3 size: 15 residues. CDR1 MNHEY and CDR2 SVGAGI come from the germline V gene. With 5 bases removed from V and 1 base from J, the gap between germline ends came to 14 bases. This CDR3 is CASSTNLQANTEAFF. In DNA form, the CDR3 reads TGTGCCAGCAGTACAAACCTTCAGGCGAACACTGAAGCTTTCTTT.

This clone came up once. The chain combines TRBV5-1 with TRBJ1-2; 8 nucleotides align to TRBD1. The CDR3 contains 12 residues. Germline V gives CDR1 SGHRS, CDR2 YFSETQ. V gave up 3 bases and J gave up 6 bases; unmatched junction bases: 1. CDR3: CASSSQGDGYTF. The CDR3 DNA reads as TGCGCCAGCAGCTCACAGGGGGATGGCTACACCTTC.

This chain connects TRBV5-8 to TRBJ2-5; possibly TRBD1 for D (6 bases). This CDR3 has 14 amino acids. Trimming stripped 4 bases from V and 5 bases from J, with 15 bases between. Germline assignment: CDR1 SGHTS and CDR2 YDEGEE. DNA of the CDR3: TGTGCCAGCAGCAGGGGGTGGGGCGAGGAGACCCAGTACTTC. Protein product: CASSRGWGEETQYF.

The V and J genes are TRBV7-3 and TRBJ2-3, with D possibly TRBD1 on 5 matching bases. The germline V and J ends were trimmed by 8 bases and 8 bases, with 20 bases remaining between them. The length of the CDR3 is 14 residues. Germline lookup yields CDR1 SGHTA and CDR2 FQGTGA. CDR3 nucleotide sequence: TGTGCCAGCGCGCTAGGGGTCTCTTCGGCTACGCAGTATTTT. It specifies CASALGVSSATQYF.

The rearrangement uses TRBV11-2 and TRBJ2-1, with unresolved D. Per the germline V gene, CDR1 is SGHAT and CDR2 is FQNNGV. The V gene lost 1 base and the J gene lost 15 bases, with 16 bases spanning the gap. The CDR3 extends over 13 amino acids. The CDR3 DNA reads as TGTGCCAGCAGCTTAGTTCATAGGCAGGTTCTGTTCTTC. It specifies CASSLVHRQVLFF.

The CDR3 DNA follows: TGTGCCAGCAGTAAACGGACAGGGGAGACCCAGTACTTC. Protein: CASSKRTGETQYF. V usage is TRBV6-5 and J usage is TRBJ2-5; 8 positions match TRBD1. Germline-derived CDR1 and CDR2 are MNHEY and SVGAGI. With 5 bases clipped from V and 5 bases from J, the junction kept 4 bases outside the gene matches. The CDR3 is made up of 13 amino acids.

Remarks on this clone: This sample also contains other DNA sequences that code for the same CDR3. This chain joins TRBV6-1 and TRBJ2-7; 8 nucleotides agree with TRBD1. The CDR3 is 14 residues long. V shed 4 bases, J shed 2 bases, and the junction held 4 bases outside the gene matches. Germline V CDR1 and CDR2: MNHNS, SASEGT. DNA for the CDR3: TGTGCCAGCAGTGCCGGGACAGGAGCCTACGAGCAGTACTTC. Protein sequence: CASSAGTGAYEQYF.

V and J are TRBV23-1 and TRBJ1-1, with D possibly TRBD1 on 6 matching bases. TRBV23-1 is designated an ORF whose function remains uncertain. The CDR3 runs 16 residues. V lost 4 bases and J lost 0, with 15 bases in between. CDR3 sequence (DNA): TGCGCCAGCAGTCCCGGGGGGGGGCTCATGAACACTGAAGCTTTCTTT. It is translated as CASSPGGGLMNTEAFF.

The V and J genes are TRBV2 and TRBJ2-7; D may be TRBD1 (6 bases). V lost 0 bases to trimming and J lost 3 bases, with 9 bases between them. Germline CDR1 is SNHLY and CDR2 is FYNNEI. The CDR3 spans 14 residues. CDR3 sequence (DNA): TGTGCCAGCAGTGAAGCCGACAGGTACTACGAGCAGTACTTC. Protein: CASSEADRYYEQYF.

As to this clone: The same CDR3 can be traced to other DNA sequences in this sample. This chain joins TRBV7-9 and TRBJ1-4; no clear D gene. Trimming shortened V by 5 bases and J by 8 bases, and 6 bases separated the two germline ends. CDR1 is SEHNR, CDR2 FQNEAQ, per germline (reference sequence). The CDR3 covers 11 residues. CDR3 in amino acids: CASSPGEKLFF. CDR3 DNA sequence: TGTGCCAGCAGCCCCGGCGAAAAACTGTTTTTT.

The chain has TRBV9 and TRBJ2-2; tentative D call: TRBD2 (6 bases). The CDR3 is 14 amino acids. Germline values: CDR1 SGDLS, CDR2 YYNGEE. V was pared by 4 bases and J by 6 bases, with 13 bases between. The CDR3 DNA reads TGTGCCAGCAGCACCCCCGGAGGGTCCGGGGAGCTGTTTTTT. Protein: CASSTPGGSGELFF.

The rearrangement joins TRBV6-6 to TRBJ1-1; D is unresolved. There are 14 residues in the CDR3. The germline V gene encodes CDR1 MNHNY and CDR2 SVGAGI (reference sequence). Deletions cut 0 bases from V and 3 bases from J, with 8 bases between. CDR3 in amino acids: CASSYSNRDTEAFF. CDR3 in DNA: TGTGCCAGCAGTTACTCGAACAGAGACACTGAAGCTTTCTTT.

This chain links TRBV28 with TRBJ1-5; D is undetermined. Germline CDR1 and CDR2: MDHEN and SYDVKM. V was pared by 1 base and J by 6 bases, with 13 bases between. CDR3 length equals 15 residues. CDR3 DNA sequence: TGTGCCAGCAGTTTATTTCGTGGTACGGGTCAGCCCCAGCATTTT. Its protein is CASSLFRGTGQPQHF.

CDR3 in amino acids: CASSPTGTEAFF. The CDR3 DNA reads as TGTGCCAGCAGCCCGACAGGGACAGAAGCTTTCTTT. V gene TRBV11-2 combines with J gene TRBJ1-1, with 7 bases fitting TRBD1. Germline assignment: CDR1 SGHAT and CDR2 FQNNGV. V gave up 5 bases and J gave up 8 bases; unmatched junction bases: 5. This CDR3 region has 12 residues. The whole variable domain, filled in from reference TRBV11-2 and TRBJ1-1, reads EAGVAQSPRYKIIEKRQSVAFWCNPISGHATLYWYQQILGQGPKLLIQFQNNGVVDDSQLPKDRFSAERLKGVDSTLKIQPAKLEDSAVYLCASSPTGTEAFFGQGTRLTVV.

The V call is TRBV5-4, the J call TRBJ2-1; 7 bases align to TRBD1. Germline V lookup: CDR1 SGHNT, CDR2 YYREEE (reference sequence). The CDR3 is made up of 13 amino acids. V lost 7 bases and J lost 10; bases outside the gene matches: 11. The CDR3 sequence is CASSGDSRREQFF. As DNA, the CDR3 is TGTGCCAGCTCCGGGGACAGCCGCCGCGAGCAGTTCTTC.

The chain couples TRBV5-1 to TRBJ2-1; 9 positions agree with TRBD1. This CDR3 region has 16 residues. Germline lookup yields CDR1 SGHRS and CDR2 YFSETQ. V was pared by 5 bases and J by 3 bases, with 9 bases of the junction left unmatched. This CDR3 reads CASRDGTGTLYNEQFF. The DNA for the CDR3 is TGCGCCAGCAGGGATGGGACAGGGACCCTCTACAATGAGCAGTTCTTC. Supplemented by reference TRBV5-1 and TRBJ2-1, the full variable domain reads KAGVTQTPRYLIKTRGQQVTLSCSPISGHRSVSWYQQTPGQGLQFLFEYFSETQRNKGNFPGRFSGRQFSNSRSEMNVSTLELGDSALYLCASRDGTGTLYNEQFFGPGTRLTVL.

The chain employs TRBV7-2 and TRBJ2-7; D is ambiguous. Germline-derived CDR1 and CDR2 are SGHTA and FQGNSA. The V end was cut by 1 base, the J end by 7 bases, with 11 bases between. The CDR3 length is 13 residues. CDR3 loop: CASSLVIRAEQYF. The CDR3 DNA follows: TGTGCCAGCAGCTTAGTTATTCGCGCTGAGCAGTACTTC.

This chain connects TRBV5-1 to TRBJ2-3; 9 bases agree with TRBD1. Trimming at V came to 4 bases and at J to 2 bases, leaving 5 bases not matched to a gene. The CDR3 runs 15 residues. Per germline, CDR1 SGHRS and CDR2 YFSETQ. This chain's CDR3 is CASSPRTGVTDTQYF. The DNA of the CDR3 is TGCGCCAGCAGCCCTCGGACAGGGGTCACAGATACGCAGTATTTT.

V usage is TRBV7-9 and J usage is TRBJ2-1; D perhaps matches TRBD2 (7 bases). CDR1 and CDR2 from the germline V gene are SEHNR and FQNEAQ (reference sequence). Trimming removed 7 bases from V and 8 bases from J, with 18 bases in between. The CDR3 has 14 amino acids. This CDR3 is CASKTAGHFYEQFF. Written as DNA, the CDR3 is TGTGCCAGCAAAACAGCGGGACACTTCTATGAGCAGTTCTTC.

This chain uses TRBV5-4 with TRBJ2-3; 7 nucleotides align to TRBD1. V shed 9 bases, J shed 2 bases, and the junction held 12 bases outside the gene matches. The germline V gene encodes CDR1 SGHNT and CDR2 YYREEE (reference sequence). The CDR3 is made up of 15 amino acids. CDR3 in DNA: TGTGCCACCGCCCAACCGGGACAGAACACAGATACGCAGTATTTT. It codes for CATAQPGQNTDTQYF.

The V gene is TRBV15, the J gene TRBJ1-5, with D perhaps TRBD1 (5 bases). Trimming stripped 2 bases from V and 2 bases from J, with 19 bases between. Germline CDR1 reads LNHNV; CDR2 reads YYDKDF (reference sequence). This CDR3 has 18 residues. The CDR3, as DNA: TGTGCCACCAGCAGAAAGGGGAGGGCAAAGGTTGGCAATCAGCCCCAGCATTTT. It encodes CATSRKGRAKVGNQPQHF.

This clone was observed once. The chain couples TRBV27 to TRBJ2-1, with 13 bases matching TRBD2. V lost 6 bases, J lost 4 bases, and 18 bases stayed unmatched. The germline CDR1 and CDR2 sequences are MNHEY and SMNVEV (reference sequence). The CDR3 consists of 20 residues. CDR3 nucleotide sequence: TGTGCCAGCAGCCTAAAGGGGGGGGGCCTGGGACTAGCGGGATACAATGAGCAGTTCTTC. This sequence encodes CASSLKGGGLGLAGYNEQFF.

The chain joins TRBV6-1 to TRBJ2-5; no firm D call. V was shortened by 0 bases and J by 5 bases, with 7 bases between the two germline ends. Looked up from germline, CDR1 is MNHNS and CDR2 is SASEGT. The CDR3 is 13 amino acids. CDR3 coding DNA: TGTGCCAGCAGTGAAGCTCCGTCGGAGACCCAGTACTTC. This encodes CASSEAPSETQYF.

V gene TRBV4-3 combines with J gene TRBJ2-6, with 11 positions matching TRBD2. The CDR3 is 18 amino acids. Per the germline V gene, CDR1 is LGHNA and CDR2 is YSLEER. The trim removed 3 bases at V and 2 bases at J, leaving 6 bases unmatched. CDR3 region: CASSQGLAEAAGANVLTF. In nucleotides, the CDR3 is TGCGCCAGCAGCCAGGGACTAGCGGAGGCGGCTGGGGCCAACGTCCTGACTTTC.

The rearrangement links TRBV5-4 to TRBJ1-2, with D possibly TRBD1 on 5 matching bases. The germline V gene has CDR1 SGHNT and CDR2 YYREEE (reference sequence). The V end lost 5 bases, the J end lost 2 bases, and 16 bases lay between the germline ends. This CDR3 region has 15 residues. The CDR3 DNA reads TGTGCCAGCAGTTCCAGGGCGGGAGAGAACTATGGCTACACCTTC. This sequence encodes CASSSRAGENYGYTF.